Listed below are T cell receptor beta chains from one sample, sequenced in a study of regulatory T cells in long-lasting Graves disease. TCRdb fed the multiplex PCR reads into MiXCR, producing one record per CDR3 protein. The table lists 400,000 to 450,000 distinct CDR3 sequences, roughly a quarter of them singletons. The material sequenced was peripheral blood mononuclear cells (PBMCs), taken when the disease was refractory, from a patient treated with antithyroid drugs. Receptor source: a female donor with Graves disease. CDR3s include the opening cysteine and the closing phenylalanine or tryptophan. A D gene is named only where the DNA matches it firmly. The size of a clone is reported for some rows only, either as once, few or many, or as a class for expanded clones.

abundance: many; v_gene: TRBV2; j_gene: TRBJ1-1; d_gene: -; CDR3aa: CASTLEGASYTFF; CDR3nt: TGTGCCAGCACCTTAGAAGGGGCCTCGTATACTTTCTTT
abundance: few; v_gene: TRBV20-1; j_gene: TRBJ2-2; d_gene: -; CDR3aa: CSAIPGSDTGELFF; CDR3nt: TGCAGTGCAATCCCGGGGAGTGATACCGGGGAGCTGTTTTTT
abundance: -; v_gene: TRBV20-1; j_gene: TRBJ1-2; d_gene: -; CDR3aa: CSAGRGGYTF; CDR3nt: TGCAGTGCTGGCCGGGGGGGCTACACCTTC
abundance: -; v_gene: TRBV11-2; j_gene: TRBJ2-7; d_gene: TRBD1; CDR3aa: CASSLEAGGGYEQYF; CDR3nt: TGTGCCAGCAGCTTAGAGGCAGGGGGCGGCTACGAGCAGTACTTC
abundance: few; v_gene: TRBV5-1; j_gene: TRBJ1-2; d_gene: -; CDR3aa: CASSLRGGADYGYTF; CDR3nt: TGCGCCAGCAGCCTCCGTGGAGGGGCGGACTATGGCTACACCTTC
abundance: few; v_gene: TRBV28; j_gene: TRBJ2-4; d_gene: -; CDR3aa: CASSLSRFLGKNIQYF; CDR3nt: TGTGCCAGCAGCCTTAGTCGGTTCTTAGGCAAAAACATTCAGTACTTC
abundance: few; v_gene: TRBV20-1; j_gene: TRBJ2-7; d_gene: TRBD1; CDR3aa: CSARITGDEQYF; CDR3nt: TGCAGTGCTAGGATTACAGGGGACGAGCAGTACTTC
abundance: -; v_gene: TRBV4-1; j_gene: TRBJ1-1; d_gene: -; CDR3aa: CASSQDNPSRSEAFF; CDR3nt: TGCGCCAGCAGCCAAGATAACCCCAGCAGGTCTGAAGCTTTCTTT
abundance: -; v_gene: TRBV5-1; j_gene: TRBJ2-2; d_gene: -; CDR3aa: CASSLAKTANTGELFF; CDR3nt: TGCGCCAGCAGCTTGGCCAAAACAGCGAACACCGGGGAGCTGTTTTTT
abundance: -; v_gene: TRBV29-1; j_gene: TRBJ1-2; d_gene: -; CDR3aa: CSAPITGQNYGYTF; CDR3nt: TGCAGCGCACCAATCACGGGACAAAACTATGGCTACACCTTC
abundance: many; v_gene: TRBV28; j_gene: TRBJ1-1; d_gene: -; CDR3aa: CASSLLGFWNTEAFF; CDR3nt: TGTGCCAGCAGCCTCCTCGGGTTCTGGAACACTGAAGCTTTCTTT
abundance: many; v_gene: TRBV7-8; j_gene: TRBJ1-4; d_gene: TRBD1; CDR3aa: CASSLVRGHGKLFF; CDR3nt: TGTGCCAGCAGCTTAGTCAGGGGGCATGGGAAACTGTTTTTT
abundance: -; v_gene: TRBV5-1; j_gene: TRBJ2-2; d_gene: -; CDR3aa: CASTPGGANTGELFF; CDR3nt: TGCGCCAGCACCCCTGGGGGCGCGAACACCGGGGAGCTGTTTTTT
abundance: -; v_gene: TRBV20-1; j_gene: TRBJ2-7; d_gene: -; CDR3aa: CSAGLGGAYEQYF; CDR3nt: TGCAGTGCTGGATTGGGGGGAGCCTACGAGCAGTACTTC
abundance: -; v_gene: TRBV12-3/TRBV12-4; j_gene: TRBJ2-1; d_gene: -; CDR3aa: CASSLAGHSYNEQFF; CDR3nt: TGTGCCAGCAGTTTGGCGGGCCACTCCTACAATGAGCAGTTCTTC
abundance: -; v_gene: TRBV5-1; j_gene: TRBJ2-7; d_gene: -; CDR3aa: CASRPGTPTSYEQYF; CDR3nt: TGCGCCAGCAGACCCGGGACACCGACCTCCTACGAGCAGTACTTC
abundance: -; v_gene: TRBV6-1; j_gene: TRBJ2-7; d_gene: -; CDR3aa: CASAQVHYEQYF; CDR3nt: TGTGCCAGCGCCCAGGTTCACTACGAGCAGTACTTC
abundance: -; v_gene: TRBV28; j_gene: TRBJ2-1; d_gene: TRBD2; CDR3aa: CASRGLLEQFF; CDR3nt: TGTGCCAGCAGGGGACTACTTGAGCAGTTCTTC
abundance: -; v_gene: TRBV6-1; j_gene: TRBJ1-2; d_gene: -; CDR3aa: CASSENSGAEGLTF; CDR3nt: TGTGCCAGCAGTGAAAATTCTGGGGCGGAGGGTCTCACCTTC
abundance: -; v_gene: TRBV6-1; j_gene: TRBJ1-5; d_gene: TRBD1; CDR3aa: CANSRAGGRGQPQHF; CDR3nt: TGTGCCAACAGCCGAGCAGGGGGCCGGGGTCAGCCCCAGCATTTT
abundance: many; v_gene: TRBV7-6; j_gene: TRBJ2-5; d_gene: -; CDR3aa: CASSSSARRQTQYF; CDR3nt: TGTGCCAGCAGCTCTAGCGCCCGGCGTCAGACCCAGTACTTC
abundance: few; v_gene: TRBV20-1; j_gene: TRBJ2-2; d_gene: -; CDR3aa: CSAVGRIGELFF; CDR3nt: TGCAGTGCAGTAGGGAGGATCGGGGAGCTGTTTTTT
abundance: many; v_gene: TRBV6-5; j_gene: TRBJ1-5; d_gene: -; CDR3aa: CASSYGGTGNQPQHF; CDR3nt: TGTGCCAGCAGTTACGGGGGCACCGGCAATCAGCCCCAGCATTTT
abundance: few; v_gene: TRBV20-1; j_gene: TRBJ1-6; d_gene: -; CDR3aa: CSARGQNLNSPLHF; CDR3nt: TGCAGTGCTAGAGGACAGAACCTAAATTCACCCCTCCACTTT
abundance: few; v_gene: TRBV4-1; j_gene: TRBJ2-7; d_gene: TRBD2; CDR3aa: CASSRFVTSESSYEQYF; CDR3nt: TGCGCCAGCAGCCGATTCGTGACTAGCGAAAGCTCCTACGAGCAGTACTTC
abundance: many; v_gene: TRBV2; j_gene: TRBJ2-7; d_gene: TRBD1; CDR3aa: CASSEDRGRDEQYF; CDR3nt: TGTGCCAGCAGTGAGGACAGGGGTCGCGACGAGCAGTACTTC
abundance: many; v_gene: TRBV28; j_gene: TRBJ2-4; d_gene: -; CDR3aa: CASSLHRTLAKNIQYF; CDR3nt: TGTGCCAGCAGTTTGCATAGGACTCTAGCCAAAAACATTCAGTACTTC
abundance: few; v_gene: TRBV29-1; j_gene: TRBJ2-7; d_gene: -; CDR3aa: CSVEDLGEGHLSYEQYF; CDR3nt: TGCAGCGTTGAAGATCTAGGAGAGGGCCACCTTTCCTACGAGCAGTACTTC
abundance: many; v_gene: TRBV11-2; j_gene: TRBJ1-2; d_gene: TRBD1; CDR3aa: CASSPRWTGQANYGYTF; CDR3nt: TGTGCCAGCAGCCCCCGATGGACAGGCCAAGCTAACTATGGCTACACCTTC
abundance: -; v_gene: TRBV9; j_gene: TRBJ1-1; d_gene: -; CDR3aa: CASSGSPTANTEAFF; CDR3nt: TGTGCCAGCAGCGGATCCCCGACAGCGAACACTGAAGCTTTCTTT
abundance: -; v_gene: TRBV7-9; j_gene: TRBJ1-2; d_gene: TRBD1; CDR3aa: CASRPSVRGQNYGYTF; CDR3nt: TGTGCCAGCAGGCCCTCTGTTAGGGGGCAAAACTATGGCTACACCTTC
abundance: -; v_gene: TRBV2; j_gene: TRBJ2-3; d_gene: -; CDR3aa: CASSLGEFGTDTQYF; CDR3nt: TGTGCCAGCAGCTTGGGGGAGTTTGGGACAGATACGCAGTATTTT
abundance: few; v_gene: TRBV19; j_gene: TRBJ1-5; d_gene: -; CDR3aa: CASSFFDPLTQPQHF; CDR3nt: TGTGCCAGTAGTTTCTTCGACCCGCTTACTCAGCCCCAGCATTTT
abundance: few; v_gene: TRBV7-8; j_gene: TRBJ2-2; d_gene: TRBD2; CDR3aa: CASSFRILAGATGELFF; CDR3nt: TGTGCCAGCAGCTTTAGAATCCTAGCGGGAGCCACCGGGGAGCTGTTTTTT
abundance: few; v_gene: TRBV28; j_gene: TRBJ2-3; d_gene: TRBD1; CDR3aa: CASSRQGGWTDTQYF; CDR3nt: TGTGCCAGCAGCCGACAGGGTGGGTGGACAGATACGCAGTATTTT
abundance: few; v_gene: TRBV19; j_gene: TRBJ2-5; d_gene: TRBD1; CDR3aa: CASSSDRGLLETQYF; CDR3nt: TGTGCCAGTAGTTCGGACAGGGGGCTTTTGGAGACCCAGTACTTC
abundance: few; v_gene: TRBV5-1; j_gene: TRBJ1-3; d_gene: -; CDR3aa: CASSLSSVAEIYF; CDR3nt: TGCGCCAGCAGCCTCTCCTCCGTCGCGGAAATATATTTT
abundance: -; v_gene: TRBV19; j_gene: TRBJ1-4; d_gene: -; CDR3aa: CASSPGRYEKLFF; CDR3nt: TGTGCCAGTAGTCCCGGACGGTATGAAAAACTGTTTTTT
abundance: -; v_gene: TRBV6-5; j_gene: TRBJ1-1; d_gene: -; CDR3aa: CASSYSASLPARGPAMHTEAFF; CDR3nt: TGTGCCAGCAGTTACTCGGCCTCCTTGCCTGCCAGGGGTCCTGCTATGCACACTGAAGCTTTCTTT
abundance: -; v_gene: TRBV28; j_gene: TRBJ1-1; d_gene: -; CDR3aa: CASTWGRGRTEAFF; CDR3nt: TGTGCCAGCACCTGGGGGCGGGGAAGGACTGAAGCTTTCTTT
abundance: -; v_gene: TRBV9; j_gene: TRBJ1-2; d_gene: -; CDR3aa: CASSHDSRPNYGYTF; CDR3nt: TGTGCCAGCAGCCACGACAGTCGTCCTAACTATGGCTACACCTTC
abundance: few; v_gene: TRBV7-9; j_gene: TRBJ2-7; d_gene: TRBD1; CDR3aa: CASSLDRVVYEQYF; CDR3nt: TGTGCCAGCAGCTTGGACAGGGTGGTCTACGAGCAGTACTTC
abundance: many; v_gene: TRBV2; j_gene: TRBJ1-2; d_gene: -; CDR3aa: CATVPVQGQGGYTF; CDR3nt: TGTGCCACTGTCCCCGTACAGGGCCAGGGGGGCTACACCTTC
abundance: many; v_gene: TRBV2; j_gene: TRBJ2-7; d_gene: TRBD1; CDR3aa: CAGQGQGVYEQYF; CDR3nt: TGTGCCGGACAGGGACAGGGGGTTTACGAGCAGTACTTC
abundance: -; v_gene: TRBV24-1; j_gene: TRBJ2-2; d_gene: TRBD2; CDR3aa: CATSDLSGDTGELFF; CDR3nt: TGTGCCACCAGTGATTTGAGCGGGGACACCGGGGAGCTGTTTTTT